Listed below are T cell receptor beta chains from one sample, sequenced in a study of identical twins. TCRdb reprocessed the 5' RACE reads with MiXCR, giving one entry per CDR3 protein. Found here are fewer than 250,000 distinct CDR3 sequences, 6% to 8.5% of them singletons; the top ten hold under 6%. In addition, the sample was reused for a study of yellow fever vaccine responses in identical twins.

The sample was CD8+ T cells sorted from blood. These receptors all come from a woman in her late teens or twenties in good health. Each CDR3 is given with its conserved first and last residue.

V gene	J gene	CDR3 protein
TRBV9	TRBJ2-1	CASSVDTSGRPILNNEQFF
TRBV7-9	TRBJ2-7	CASSPQGPQGYEQYF
TRBV5-1	TRBJ2-3	CASSLTRGEAQYF
TRBV28	TRBJ2-1	CASSANYYNEQFF
TRBV29-1	TRBJ1-2	CSVDFGGNNYGYTF
TRBV6-4	TRBJ2-2	CASSDSGLAGNTGELFF
TRBV20-1	TRBJ2-7	CSARTGHSYEQYF
TRBV11-1	TRBJ2-3	CASSLSAGGPTDTQYF
TRBV28	TRBJ2-5	CASAGTSYWETQYF
TRBV7-9	TRBJ1-1	CASSPWTGPSMNTEAFF
TRBV15	TRBJ1-1	CATSRQGMNTEAFF
TRBV28	TRBJ1-3	CASSAWDSSGNTIYF
TRBV12-3/TRBV12-4	TRBJ2-2	CASSPSDARGELFF
TRBV7-8	TRBJ2-1	CASSLDQGPEQFF
TRBV7-3	TRBJ2-1	CASSLGTGLDEQFF
TRBV12-3/TRBV12-4	TRBJ2-1	CASSWGGTDEQFF
TRBV15	TRBJ1-1	CATSSRENTEAFF